The rows below give T cell receptor beta chains drawn from one sample of a study of blood T cell repertoires in COVID-19. Measured with immunoSEQ multiplex PCR; TCRdb has only the in-frame clones, and not every one. Here the sample spans about 75,000 clones, 88% being singletons. The sequencing sample was made of peripheral blood. These receptors originate from a human donor in a cohort sampled during active COVID-19. The CDR3 runs from the conserved cysteine through the conserved F or W. The D gene is left open where the match is weak. Size is stated for part of the rows, as once, few or many counts, or as a class when the clone is expanded.

DNA: TGCGCCAGCAGCCAAGATGCACTAGCTAGAGAGACCCAGTACTTC; CDR3: CASSQDALARETQYF; J: TRBJ2-5; V: TRBV4-1; size: few; D: -
DNA: TGCGCCAGCAGCACCGCCCTAGGCAATGAGCAGTTCTTC; CDR3: CASSTALGNEQFF; J: TRBJ2-1; V: TRBV5-1; size: -; D: -
DNA: TGTGCCAGTAGTATAGCCGGGGCGAGGGGGACCAATGAGCAGTTCTTC; CDR3: CASSIAGARGTNEQFF; J: TRBJ2-1; V: TRBV19; size: -; D: -
DNA: TGTGCCAGCAGCTTGGGGGCGGGCGAGCAGTACTTC; CDR3: CASSLGAGEQYF; J: TRBJ2-7; V: TRBV12-3/TRBV12-4; size: -; D: -
DNA: TGCGCCAGCAGCTGGGGACAATCCTACGAGCAGTACTTC; CDR3: CASSWGQSYEQYF; J: TRBJ2-7; V: TRBV5-1; size: -; D: -
DNA: TGCGCCAGCAGCCAAGCTACAGGGGTAAACAATGAGCAGTTCTTC; CDR3: CASSQATGVNNEQFF; J: TRBJ2-1; V: TRBV4-1; size: -; D: TRBD1
DNA: TGTGCCAGCAGTCCGAGCTCCTACAATGAGCAGTTCTTC; CDR3: CASSPSSYNEQFF; J: TRBJ2-1; V: TRBV7-2; size: -; D: -
DNA: TGCAGCGTTCGTAGGGACATAATGAACACTGAAGCTTTCTTT; CDR3: CSVRRDIMNTEAFF; J: TRBJ1-1; V: TRBV29-1; size: -; D: -
DNA: TGTGCCAGCAGCTTAAGTCGGGTGCAGTTCTTC; CDR3: CASSLSRVQFF; J: TRBJ2-1; V: TRBV7-2; size: -; D: -
DNA: TGCGCCAGCAGCCCCGGACAGGGGTCCTACAATGAGCAGTTCTTC; CDR3: CASSPGQGSYNEQFF; J: TRBJ2-1; V: TRBV5-1; size: -; D: TRBD1
DNA: TGTGCCTGGAGTAAGGTATGGGCAGGAAACACCGGGGAGCTGTTTTTT; CDR3: CAWSKVWAGNTGELFF; J: TRBJ2-2; V: TRBV30; size: -; D: -
DNA: TGTGCCAGCACCCAGTTTCCCTCGGGACAGGGCGGGTACGAGCAGTACTTC; CDR3: CASTQFPSGQGGYEQYF; J: TRBJ2-7; V: TRBV2; size: -; D: TRBD1
DNA: TGTGCCAGCTCACCCCGGACTAAAACCTACAATGAGCAGTTCTTC; CDR3: CASSPRTKTYNEQFF; J: TRBJ2-1; V: TRBV18; size: -; D: -
DNA: TGTGCCAGCAGCCCGTACCCAGTCTATCCAGAGGATAATGAAAAACTGTTTTTT; CDR3: CASSPYPVYPEDNEKLFF; J: TRBJ1-4; V: TRBV7-9; size: -; D: -
DNA: TGTGCCAGCAGCTACACAGGGGGCCCATCCTTTGGCTACACCTTC; CDR3: CASSYTGGPSFGYTF; J: TRBJ1-2; V: TRBV3-1/TRBV3-2; size: once; D: TRBD1
DNA: TGTGCCAGCAGTTCACAGGGTTTACTTGAAGCTTTCTTT; CDR3: CASSSQGLLEAFF; J: TRBJ1-1; V: TRBV6-5; size: once; D: -
DNA: TGTGCCAGCAGCTTGGACAGGGGACCTAATCAGCCCCAGCATTTT; CDR3: CASSLDRGPNQPQHF; J: TRBJ1-5; V: TRBV5-4; size: -; D: TRBD1
DNA: TGTGCCAGCAGCCAAGTCGAGCGGGCCCTGAATTTAATAGCCAAAAACATTCAGTACTTC; CDR3: CASSQVERALNLIAKNIQYF; J: TRBJ2-4; V: TRBV3-1/TRBV3-2; size: -; D: -
DNA: TGTGCCAGCAGGCCGGGACTAGCGGGAGGTGCCGGGGAGCTGTTTTTT; CDR3: CASRPGLAGGAGELFF; J: TRBJ2-2; V: TRBV5-4; size: -; D: TRBD2
DNA: TGTGCCAGCTCATGGGGGCGGGCTACCTCTGAAAAACTGTTTTTT; CDR3: CASSWGRATSEKLFF; J: TRBJ1-4; V: TRBV5-5; size: -; D: -
DNA: TGTGCCAGCAGCGTGATAGGGGAAAGTTACTCTGGAAACACCATATATTTT; CDR3: CASSVIGESYSGNTIYF; J: TRBJ1-3; V: TRBV9; size: once; D: -
DNA: TGTGCCAGTATCCGGGACAGGGCGGCCTATGGCTACACCTTC; CDR3: CASIRDRAAYGYTF; J: TRBJ1-2; V: TRBV19; size: -; D: TRBD1
DNA: TGCGCCAGCAGCATATTGGGGGGGTCCTACAATGAGCAGTTCTTC; CDR3: CASSILGGSYNEQFF; J: TRBJ2-1; V: TRBV4-3; size: few; D: TRBD2
DNA: TGTGCCAGCAGTAAGACCGGGACTAGGCACAATGAGCAGTTCTTC; CDR3: CASSKTGTRHNEQFF; J: TRBJ2-1; V: TRBV6-2/TRBV6-3; size: -; D: TRBD2
DNA: TGTGCCAGTAGTATAGGGGGGAGGGGCCTCGGACAGCCCCAGCATTTT; CDR3: CASSIGGRGLGQPQHF; J: TRBJ1-5; V: TRBV19; size: -; D: -
DNA: TGTGCCAGCAGCGTAGCCCCATGGGACAGCCAAGAGACCCAGTACTTC; CDR3: CASSVAPWDSQETQYF; J: TRBJ2-5; V: TRBV9; size: -; D: TRBD1
DNA: TGTGCCAGCAGCTTAGTATTGGGACGGGAGATCACCGGGGAGCTGTTTTTT; CDR3: CASSLVLGREITGELFF; J: TRBJ2-2; V: TRBV7-9; size: -; D: -
DNA: TGTGCCAGCAGCTTAGACCGAGGACAGGGGGCTTCCTACGAGCAGTACTTC; CDR3: CASSLDRGQGASYEQYF; J: TRBJ2-7; V: TRBV7-8; size: -; D: TRBD1
DNA: TGTGCCAGCACCTCTTTAGGGGGGGGAGGAGAGACCCAGTACTTC; CDR3: CASTSLGGGGETQYF; J: TRBJ2-5; V: TRBV28; size: -; D: -
DNA: TGTGCCAGCAGCTTCCGACTAGCGGGGGGCCCGAACACCGGGGAGCTGTTTTTT; CDR3: CASSFRLAGGPNTGELFF; J: TRBJ2-2; V: TRBV11-2; size: -; D: TRBD2
DNA: TGTGCCAGCAGTTTACCGGGAGCGGGTCTGTTCTTC; CDR3: CASSLPGAGLFF; J: TRBJ2-1; V: TRBV12-3/TRBV12-4; size: -; D: -
DNA: TGTGCCAGCGGCCAGGCCAATATGAACACTGAAGCTTTCTTT; CDR3: CASGQANMNTEAFF; J: TRBJ1-1; V: TRBV5-4; size: -; D: -
DNA: TGTGCCAGCAGCTTTGGACTAGGAGCCTACGAGCAGTACTTC; CDR3: CASSFGLGAYEQYF; J: TRBJ2-7; V: TRBV7-9; size: -; D: TRBD2
DNA: TGTGCCAGCAGCGTAGGATTGGGGACAGCTCAAGAGACCCAGTACTTC; CDR3: CASSVGLGTAQETQYF; J: TRBJ2-5; V: TRBV9; size: -; D: TRBD1
DNA: TGTGCCAGCAGCGTAGAAGGACAGGGCGGGGAGCAGTACTTC; CDR3: CASSVEGQGGEQYF; J: TRBJ2-7; V: TRBV9; size: once; D: TRBD1
DNA: TGTGCCAGCAGGCTGGGGGGTACGAACACCGGGGAGCTGTTTTTT; CDR3: CASRLGGTNTGELFF; J: TRBJ2-2; V: TRBV28; size: -; D: -
DNA: TGCAGCGTTGAACGGGGGGCGGGAGAGACCCAGTACTTC; CDR3: CSVERGAGETQYF; J: TRBJ2-5; V: TRBV29-1; size: -; D: -
DNA: TGTGCCAGCAGTGTGCAGATCATGAACACTGAAGCTTTCTTT; CDR3: CASSVQIMNTEAFF; J: TRBJ1-1; V: TRBV2; size: -; D: -
DNA: TGCGCCAGCAGCCCAGACGGGGACAGGGGTGGGGATACGCAGTATTTT; CDR3: CASSPDGDRGGDTQYF; J: TRBJ2-3; V: TRBV5-1; size: -; D: TRBD1
DNA: TGTGCCAGCAGTTACGAACAGGGCTGGAATTCACCCCTCCACTTT; CDR3: CASSYEQGWNSPLHF; J: TRBJ1-6; V: TRBV6-5; size: -; D: -
DNA: TGTGCCTGGAGTGTAATTACGTCCGGACAGGGGGTCTTTGAAGCTTTCTTT; CDR3: CAWSVITSGQGVFEAFF; J: TRBJ1-1; V: TRBV30; size: once; D: TRBD1
DNA: TGTGCCAGCAGTGGCCCCGGAAGCGGGGCCTCCTACGAGCAGTACTTC; CDR3: CASSGPGSGASYEQYF; J: TRBJ2-7; V: TRBV6-1; size: -; D: TRBD2
DNA: TGTGCCAGCAGCTCCCTACCGGGGGGTCTGAACACTGAAGCTTTCTTT; CDR3: CASSSLPGGLNTEAFF; J: TRBJ1-1; V: TRBV6-2/TRBV6-3; size: -; D: -
DNA: TGTGCCAGCAGCCCCGGGACTGCCCTTCTGTATTTT; CDR3: CASSPGTALLYF; J: TRBJ2-3; V: TRBV3-1/TRBV3-2; size: -; D: -
DNA: TGCAGCGTTGAAGGTCAGGTTAGCACAGATACGCAGTATTTT; CDR3: CSVEGQVSTDTQYF; J: TRBJ2-3; V: TRBV29-1; size: -; D: -
DNA: TGTGCCAGCAGCCAAGGGAGGGTTTTGGGAGGCTACACCTTC; CDR3: CASSQGRVLGGYTF; J: TRBJ1-2; V: TRBV3-1/TRBV3-2; size: -; D: -
DNA: TGTGCCGGAGAAGAGGGACGGGGGGACACCATATATTTT; CDR3: CAGEEGRGDTIYF; J: TRBJ1-3; V: TRBV6-5; size: -; D: -
DNA: TGTGCCAGCACCGCAGGGGTTCCCTACGAGCAGTACTTC; CDR3: CASTAGVPYEQYF; J: TRBJ2-7; V: TRBV7-6; size: once; D: -
DNA: TGTGCCAGCAGCCCCGGGACAGCCGGGGAGCTGTTTTTT; CDR3: CASSPGTAGELFF; J: TRBJ2-2; V: TRBV7-2; size: -; D: TRBD1
DNA: TGCGCCAGCATCGAGGGGGGGTTTAATGAAAAACTGTTTTTT; CDR3: CASIEGGFNEKLFF; J: TRBJ1-4; V: TRBV23-1; size: -; D: -
DNA: TGTGCCAGCAGCTCCGACAGGGGAACCGGGGAGCTGTTTTTT; CDR3: CASSSDRGTGELFF; J: TRBJ2-2; V: TRBV7-2; size: -; D: TRBD1